A single T cell receptor (beta chain) is shown here with its context. The antigen is undetermined. The data belong to a study of cytomegalovirus exposure and HLA in healthy donors. Germline V gives CDR1 MNHEY, CDR2 SMNVEV (reference sequence). The CDR3 has 14 residues. The V and J ends lost 7 bases and 4 bases respectively, with 13 bases between them. The repertoire was sequenced with immunoSEQ multiplex PCR; TCRdb's copy has only in-frame clones and lacks some. The sample carries over 150,000 clones, approximately 86% recorded once. General study results and limits: According to the study, around 180 TCR beta chains were cytomegalovirus-associated. Cytomegalovirus status was reportedly diagnosed by the classifier with high sensitivity and specificity.

The chain is built from TRBV27 and TRBJ1-4; D gene unclear. This TCR was recovered from a young man in good health and CMV-seropositive. Sample: PBMCs. This CDR3 reads CASKSGPGNEKLFF. In DNA, the CDR3 is TGTGCCAGCAAAAGTGGGCCTGGTAATGAAAAACTGTTTTTT.